The clone carrying this TCR beta chain has more than one count but fewer than ten. Using immunoSEQ multiplex PCR, the repertoire was profiled, and TCRdb retains in-frame clones only, with some absent. The top ten clones hold approximately 16% of a sample with 75,000 to 100,000 clones, around half of them seen once. This sample stems from a study of shared clonotypes between healthy human individuals. This CDR3 is built from 16 residues. CDR1 is SGHNT and CDR2 is YYREEE in the germline V gene (reference sequence). The germline V and J ends were trimmed by 0 bases and 9 bases, with 19 bases remaining between them. None of the donors, who were healthy HIV-negative adults, had recently had acute infections or vaccinations.

The source material was PBMCs. The V and J genes are TRBV5-4 and TRBJ2-1; maybe TRBD1 (5 bases). The sequence was obtained from a woman aged 40 to 50 in good health. Some clones in this sample may be carry-over from other donors' samples. The DNA for the CDR3 is TGTGCCAGCAGCTTGGTTCCCGCCCGCAGGGCGGTTGAGCAGTTCTTC. Translation: CASSLVPARRAVEQFF.